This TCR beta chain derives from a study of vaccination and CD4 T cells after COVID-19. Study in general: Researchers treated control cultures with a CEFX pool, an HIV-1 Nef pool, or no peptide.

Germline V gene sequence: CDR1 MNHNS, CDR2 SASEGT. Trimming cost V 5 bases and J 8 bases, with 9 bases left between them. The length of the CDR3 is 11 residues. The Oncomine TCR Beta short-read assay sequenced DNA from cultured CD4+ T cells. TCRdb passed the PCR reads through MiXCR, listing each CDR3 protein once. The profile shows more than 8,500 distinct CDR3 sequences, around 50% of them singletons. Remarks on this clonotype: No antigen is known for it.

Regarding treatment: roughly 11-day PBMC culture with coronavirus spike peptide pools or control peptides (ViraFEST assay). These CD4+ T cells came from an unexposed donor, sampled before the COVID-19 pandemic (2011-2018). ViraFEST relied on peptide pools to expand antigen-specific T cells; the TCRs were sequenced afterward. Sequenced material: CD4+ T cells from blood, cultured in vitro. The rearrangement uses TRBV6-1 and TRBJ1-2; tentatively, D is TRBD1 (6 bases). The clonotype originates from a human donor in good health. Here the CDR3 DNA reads TGTGCCAGCAGTCGTGGGGGCGGCTACACCTTC. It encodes CASSRGGGYTF.